The present T cell receptor beta chain was sequenced within a study of shared clonotypes between healthy human individuals. Study background: Per-donor plates numbered three CD4 naive, three CD4 memory, two CD8 naive and one CD8 memory. Findings and limits, study-wide: In contrast to clonotypes shared by all four donors, non-shared clonotypes had lower generation probabilities. Sequencing of the sorted subsets was shown by rarefaction to be incomplete despite large depth.

The table lists this clone with many counts. What it binds is not known. CD45RO+ cells plus CCR7-negative CD45RA+ TemRA cells formed CD8 memory. This CDR3 comprises 14 residues. V lost 4 bases, J lost 5 bases, and 11 bases lay in between. Per the germline V gene, CDR1 is MNHNY and CDR2 is SVGAGI (reference sequence). Measured with immunoSEQ multiplex PCR; TCRdb has only the in-frame clones, and not every one. The repertoire holds approximately 710,000 clones, with 80% to 95% as singletons. The rearrangement links TRBV6-6 to TRBJ2-2; D may be TRBD1 (6 bases). What was sequenced was memory CD8+ T cells from PBMCs. Described subset: CD45RO+ cells pooled with CCR7-negative TemRA cells. This clonotype originated in a man aged 18-30 years in good health. Some clones in this sample may be carry-over from other donors' samples. This CDR3 reads CASSWAGETGELFF. CDR3 in DNA: TGTGCCAGCAGTTGGGCAGGGGAAACCGGGGAGCTGTTTTTT.